This record concerns one T cell receptor (beta chain) sequence. The specificity of this receptor is unknown. No base quality values were provided; no much bigger clone lies one nucleotide off. The CDR3, from cysteine to phenylalanine, totals 16 residues. CDR3 DNA is the only sequence kept; it has 48 bases, read in frame from the first base. Trimming takes 3 bases off V and 2 bases off J; junction bases not matched to a gene: 12. Based on the germline V gene, the CDR1 and CDR2 sequences are SQVTM and ANQGSEA. This entry belongs to a study of cytomegalovirus exposure and HLA in healthy donors (dated by TCRdb to about 2017). For the study in its entirety: In an earlier analysis of about 560 of the donors, 276 Gb of sequence data and some 100 million unique TCR beta sequences from about 190 million T cells were reported. Besides the first cohort of 550 to 750 subjects, a separate validation cohort made up of roughly 120 different subjects was used. A later genetic analysis used genome-wide SNP genotypes for about 55% of the 666 donors, treating that subset as a discovery cohort. Using immunosequencing, the study profiled T cell repertoires from approximately 700 subjects and related those repertoires to cytomegalovirus serostatus. Every discovery cohort repertoire had been produced on one sequencing platform. HLA typing covered class I and class II loci at four-digit resolution. Of the roughly 410 genotyped donors, approximately 80% were placed in the genetic ancestry cluster associated with self-reported Caucasian donors. On average, approximately 250,000 unique TCR beta nucleotide sequences were sequenced per donor among roughly 430 genotyped donors of the cohort, with about 19% of those sequences being non-productive. An early release that covered about 640 HLA-typed donors contained approximately 320 gigabases of sequencing data and about 84 million unique TCR sequences. The study aimed to test whether cataloging public T cell receptors could reveal signatures of past pathogen exposure. The number of donors typed differed by locus, with about 629-630 for A, B, C, DRB1 and DQB1, over 500 for DQA1, some 570 for DPA1, and 450 to 480 for DPB1. An earlier analysis of approximately 500 of the donors applied high-throughput TCR beta sequencing to assess whether each TCR beta V gene segment acted as functional or pseudogenic. To predict cytomegalovirus infection status, the study combined high-throughput TCR immunosequencing, statistical association of individual TCRs with disease status, and machine learning. In a later analysis, previously published TCR beta repertoires from some 640 donors were re-analyzed and high-resolution HLA genotyping was added so that TCR occurrence patterns could be studied. Because of strong linkage in the cohort, roughly five DR-DQ haplotypes were treated as single units for association and clustering. The later analysis used no new phenotypic data to find candidate immune exposures, relying instead on TCR beta sequences and their occurrence across donors. Alongside the repertoire data, information on donor age, sex, ethnicity and CMV serostatus was compiled. What the work shows at the level of the full study, not this receptor alone: Because the 87-base-pair reads could not distinguish some IMGT-functional V segments, including TRBV6-2 and TRBV6-3, those segments were excluded. About 17 rarely observed V segments, including chromosome 9 orphons, were excluded from the earlier analysis of a few hundred of the donors because counts were too low. A later analysis found that most CMV-associated TCR beta chains appeared HLA-restricted, with HLA associations seemingly driven largely by CMV exposure. This cohort had only TCR beta chains sequenced, and the lack of alpha or paired-chain data limited which features could be detected. The authors suggested that the approach could potentially be extended to other disease states and immunological phenotypes. Compared with the roughly 720-donor mean, donors in an Asian-associated ancestry cluster had fewer N-insertions in productive TCRs, according to a later genetic analysis. According to a later analysis, TCR association rates differed among HLA loci, with DRB1 alleles showing the most associated TCRs and HLA-C alleles showing the fewest. Correlated functional status among segregating V segments might reflect linkage disequilibrium, but an unknown experimental factor could not be ruled out. The study listed 150 to 200 TCR beta chains as associated with cytomegalovirus. In a later analysis, several top co-occurrence clusters were reported to appear linked to parvovirus B19, influenza, CMV and Epstein-Barr virus. The sequencing pipeline was judged likely to have produced a cluster of highly shared sequence variants as a technical artifact. Presence/absence analyses assumed roughly uniform sequencing depth across donors, an assumption that may not hold. An association between a missense DCLRE1C variant and V-gene and J-gene trimming of TCR beta chains was found in a later genetic analysis and replicated in an independent cohort. A further reported finding was that TCR beta sequences accurately predicted the HLA-A and HLA-B alleles for most subjects in the first cohort. Because some donors lacked HLA typing at each locus, the association tests relied only on the typed subset. Specific HLA alleles were associated with 16,951 TCR beta sequences at a false discovery rate of 0.05 in a later analysis. Immune exposure information for the cohort was limited to CMV serostatus. In a later analysis, HLA-associated TCR beta chains were found to be more clonally expanded and to have lower generation probabilities than equally common non-associated chains. Three of the identified cytomegalovirus-associated TCR beta chains were confirmed in vitro to be specific for cytomegalovirus antigens. Across donors, most TCR sequences were observed very rarely, whereas some public TCRs were present in many individuals. Strong co-occurrence of HLA alleles, especially DR and DQ, made assigning TCR associations to individual alleles difficult. Cytomegalovirus status was reported to be diagnosed by the classifier with high specificity and sensitivity in both the original and validation cohorts. In an earlier analysis of about 540 of the donors, most TCR beta V segments were observed in productive rearrangements about 90% or about 30% of the time, broadly matching IMGT annotations.

Library prep was done by the immunoSEQ multiplex PCR assay. A mixture of 60 forward primers for TCR Vbeta segments and 13 reverse primers for TCR Jbeta segments was used in the multiplex PCR. The CDR3 region of rearranged TCR beta genes was amplified from genomic DNA by a multiplex PCR assay. On the Illumina HiSeq System, the amplified TCR beta libraries were sequenced as 87-base-pair reads. Per the original workflow: A later analysis tallied 70 million to 100 million unique TCR beta chains across the 700 or so repertoires, and some 10 million of those chains were shared by two or more donors. Raw reads were error-corrected and collapsed into unique sequences by a nearest-neighbor algorithm in which closely related sequences were merged to remove PCR and sequencing errors. Alignment of CDR3 sequences to IMGT reference sequences was used to assign V, D and J gene segments. For a sequence to be retained, a match of at least six nucleotides to both a V gene segment and a J gene segment was required. Rearrangements were classified as productive when the CDR3 lacked stop codons and remained in frame with V and J, and all other rearrangements were classified as non-productive. Following IMGT convention, CDR3 was defined as the stretch from the second conserved V-encoded cysteine to the conserved J-encoded phenylalanine. The earlier analysis of about 530 of the donors excluded any sequence lacking an unambiguous match to a single V gene segment. In an earlier analysis of some 590 of the donors, V segments were called functional above 56.7% productive rearrangements and were called segregating when the between-donor standard deviation exceeded 5%. A statistical classification framework was built for diagnosing cytomegalovirus status from the catalog of TCR beta chain sequences. A later analysis assigned V and J genes by comparing TCR nucleotide sequences with IMGT/GENE-DB human TR gene sequences. In a later analysis, CDR3 sequences and most-parsimonious VDJ recombination scenarios were assigned using the TCRdist pipeline. In a later analysis, each TCR beta chain was defined by its CDR3 amino acid sequence together with its V-gene family, and reads without a unique V-gene family were excluded. As a way to deal with suspected cross-contamination and a sequencing artifact, a later analysis dropped 640 or so nucleotide sequences that were highly shared and had low generation probability. In a later analysis, a clonal expansion index was calculated for each public chain from normalized within-repertoire ranks of inferred template counts. In a later analysis, generation probabilities were computed with a VDJ recombination model fitted to out-of-frame rearrangements, and the resulting probabilities were checked against IGoR. In a later analysis, hypergeometric tests were used to score TCR-TCR, TCR-HLA and TCR-CMV co-occurrence, with a repertoire-size bias correction applied to TCR pairs. In a later analysis, false discovery rates were estimated by permuting HLA or CMV assignments 20 times. A later analysis grouped co-occurring TCRs with DBSCAN, adding TCRdist sequence similarity when clustering within HLA-allele-positive subsets. Repertoires with fewer than 30,000 or more than 120,000 public chains, plus five repertoires with anomalous nucleotide sharing, were excluded from co-occurrence clustering. TCRdb retrieved this table from immuneACCESS and kept in-frame rearrangements only. Not all clones are present; in checked studies, unresolved V genes account for under half, and no reason is known for the remainder. That table furnishes V, J and clone size, whereas the DNA furnished D and trimming. The sample records tens of thousands of clones, 70% of which are singletons. The ten largest account for under 4.5% of the sample.

The cohort was made up of 500 to 800 healthy bone marrow donors. Cohort members were all nominally healthy when sampled, although unrecorded immune exposures were likely present. The donor tested CMV seronegative and was one of the 352 seronegative cohort members. A peripheral blood sample was provided by each donor, and peripheral blood mononuclear cells were used for TCR beta sequencing. Genomic DNA extraction from the blood cell samples was performed with the Qiagen DNeasy Blood Extraction Kit. The rearranged segments are TRBV29-1 and TRBJ2-7; TRBD2 matches 8 bases in the middle. The TCR was taken from a woman aged 50 to 60 in good health and CMV-seronegative. Sequencing was carried out using PBMCs. CDR3 protein: CSVDGVAGKGPYEQYF. The DNA is TGCAGCGTTGACGGGGTAGCGGGGAAGGGGCCCTACGAGCAGTACTTC.